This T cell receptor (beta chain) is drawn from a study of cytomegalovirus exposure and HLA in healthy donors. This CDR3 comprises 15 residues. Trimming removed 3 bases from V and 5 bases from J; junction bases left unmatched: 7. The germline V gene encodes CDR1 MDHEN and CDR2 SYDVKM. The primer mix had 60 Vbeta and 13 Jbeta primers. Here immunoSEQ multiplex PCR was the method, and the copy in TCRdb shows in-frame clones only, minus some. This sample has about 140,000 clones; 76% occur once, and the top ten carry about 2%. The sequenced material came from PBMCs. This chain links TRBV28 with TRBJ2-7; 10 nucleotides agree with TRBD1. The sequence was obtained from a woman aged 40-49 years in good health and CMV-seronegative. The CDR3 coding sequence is TGTGCCAGCAGTTTCCCCGACAGGGGGCAACACGAGCAGTACTTC. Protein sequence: CASSFPDRGQHEQYF.